Described below is a single T cell receptor beta chain sequence and its context. This sample stems from a study of technical replicates of blood from a handful of donors. V lost 6 bases to trimming and J lost 4 bases; unmatched junction nucleotides: 6. Germline loops: CDR1 GTSNPN, CDR2 SVGIG (reference sequence). The CDR3 spans 13 residues. TCRdb's table, derived via immunoSEQ multiplex PCR, lists solely in-frame clones and lacks some. The data contain around 84,000 clones, approximately 92% of them singletons. The chain uses TRBV30 and TRBJ1-1; 9 bases map to TRBD1. This clonotype originated in a human donor in good health. The sequencing input was T cells isolated from PBMCs. CDR3 nucleotide sequence: TGTGCCTGCAAGGGACAGGGTATCACTGAAGCTTTCTTT. This gives the protein CACKGQGITEAFF.